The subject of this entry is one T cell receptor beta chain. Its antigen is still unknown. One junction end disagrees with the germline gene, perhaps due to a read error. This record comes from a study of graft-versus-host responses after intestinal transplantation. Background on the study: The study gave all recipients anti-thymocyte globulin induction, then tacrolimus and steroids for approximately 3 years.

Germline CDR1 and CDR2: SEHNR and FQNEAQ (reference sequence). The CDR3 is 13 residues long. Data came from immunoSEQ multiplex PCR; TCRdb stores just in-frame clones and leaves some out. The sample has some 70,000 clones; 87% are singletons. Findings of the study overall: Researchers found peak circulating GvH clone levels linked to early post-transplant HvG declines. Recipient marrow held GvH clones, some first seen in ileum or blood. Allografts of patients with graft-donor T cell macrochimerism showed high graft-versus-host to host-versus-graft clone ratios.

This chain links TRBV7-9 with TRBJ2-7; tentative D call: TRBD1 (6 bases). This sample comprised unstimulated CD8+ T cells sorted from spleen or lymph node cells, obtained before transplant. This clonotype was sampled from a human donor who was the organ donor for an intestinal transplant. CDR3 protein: CASSLPGQFTWNF. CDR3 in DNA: TGTGCCAGCAGCTTACCCGGACAGTTTACATGGAACTTC.